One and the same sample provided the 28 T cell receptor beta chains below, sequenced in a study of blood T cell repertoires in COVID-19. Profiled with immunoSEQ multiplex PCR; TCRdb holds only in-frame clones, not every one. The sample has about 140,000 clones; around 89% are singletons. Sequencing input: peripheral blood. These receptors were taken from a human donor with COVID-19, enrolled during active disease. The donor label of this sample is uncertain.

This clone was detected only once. This CDR3 reads CASSPAWTESEKLFF. The CDR3 region has the DNA TGTGCCAGCAGCCCCGCATGGACAGAAAGTGAAAAACTGTTTTTT. The J gene is TRBJ1-4, the V gene TRBV11-2, with D possibly matching TRBD1 (6 bases). Germline V lookup: CDR1 SGHAT, CDR2 FQNNGV. The CDR3 sequence is 15 residues long. Trimming pared 5 bases from V and 7 bases from J, leaving 17 bases between.

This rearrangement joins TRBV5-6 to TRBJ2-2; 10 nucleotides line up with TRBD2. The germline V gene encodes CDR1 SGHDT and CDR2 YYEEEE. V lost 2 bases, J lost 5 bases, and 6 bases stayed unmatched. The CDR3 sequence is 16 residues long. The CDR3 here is CASSLYSGGITGELFF. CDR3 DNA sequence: TGTGCCAGCAGCTTATATAGCGGGGGGATAACCGGGGAGCTGTTTTTT.

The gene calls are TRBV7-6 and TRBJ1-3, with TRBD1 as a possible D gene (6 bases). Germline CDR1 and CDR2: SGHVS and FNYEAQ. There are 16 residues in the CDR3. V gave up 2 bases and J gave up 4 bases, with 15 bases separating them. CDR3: CASSLKGVSEGNTIYF. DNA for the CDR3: TGTGCCAGCAGCTTAAAGGGGGTATCGGAAGGAAACACCATATATTTT.

Written as DNA, the CDR3 is TGTGCCAGCAGCACTCAGGGGGGCACCATATATTTT. It specifies CASSTQGGTIYF. This rearrangement joins TRBV3-1 (or the pseudogene TRBV3-2) to TRBJ1-3; 7 bases are shared with TRBD1. The germline CDR1 and CDR2 sequences are LGHDT and YNNKEL (reference sequence). CDR3 length equals 12 residues. J gave up 9 bases and V 5 bases, and 4 bases lay outside the gene matches.

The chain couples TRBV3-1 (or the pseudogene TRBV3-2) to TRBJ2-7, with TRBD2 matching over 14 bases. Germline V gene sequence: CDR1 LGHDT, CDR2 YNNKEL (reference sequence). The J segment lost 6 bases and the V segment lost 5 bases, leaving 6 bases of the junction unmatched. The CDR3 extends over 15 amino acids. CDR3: CASSSTSGGAGEQYF. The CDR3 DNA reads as TGTGCCAGCAGCTCGACTAGCGGGGGGGCAGGCGAGCAGTACTTC.

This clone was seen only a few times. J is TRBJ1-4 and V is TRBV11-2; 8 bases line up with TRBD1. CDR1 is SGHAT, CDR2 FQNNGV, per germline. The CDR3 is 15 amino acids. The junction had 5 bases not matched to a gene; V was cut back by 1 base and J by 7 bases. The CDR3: CASSLGSGGVEKLFF. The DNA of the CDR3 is TGTGCCAGCAGCTTAGGTTCAGGGGGCGTTGAAAAACTGTTTTTT.

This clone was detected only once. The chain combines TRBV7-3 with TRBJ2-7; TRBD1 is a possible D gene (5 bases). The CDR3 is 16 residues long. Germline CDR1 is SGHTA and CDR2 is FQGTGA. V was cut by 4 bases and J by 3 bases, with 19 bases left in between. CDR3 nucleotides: TGTGCCAGCAGCTCCCCCGTCCCACAGGAACTCTACGAGCAGTACTTC. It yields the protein CASSSPVPQELYEQYF. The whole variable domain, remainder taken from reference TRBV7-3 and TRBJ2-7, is GAGVSQTPSNKVTEKGKYVELRCDPISGHTALYWYRQSLGQGPEFLIYFQGTGAADDSGLPNDRFFAVRPEGSVSTLKIQRTERGDSAVYLCASSSPVPQELYEQYFGPGTRLTVT.

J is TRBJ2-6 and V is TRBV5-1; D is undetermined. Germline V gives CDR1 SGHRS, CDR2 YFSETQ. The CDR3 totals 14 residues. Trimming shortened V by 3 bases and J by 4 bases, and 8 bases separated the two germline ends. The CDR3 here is CASSSLAGANVLTF. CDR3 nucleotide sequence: TGCGCCAGCAGCTCCCTCGCGGGGGCCAACGTCCTGACTTTC.

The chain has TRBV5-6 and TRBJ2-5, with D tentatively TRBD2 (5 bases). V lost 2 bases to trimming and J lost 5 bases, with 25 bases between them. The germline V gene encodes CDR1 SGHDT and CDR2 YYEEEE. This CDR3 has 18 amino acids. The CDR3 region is CASSFSIHSLSRGETQYF. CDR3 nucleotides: TGTGCCAGCAGCTTTTCCATACACAGCCTCAGCAGAGGGGAGACCCAGTACTTC.

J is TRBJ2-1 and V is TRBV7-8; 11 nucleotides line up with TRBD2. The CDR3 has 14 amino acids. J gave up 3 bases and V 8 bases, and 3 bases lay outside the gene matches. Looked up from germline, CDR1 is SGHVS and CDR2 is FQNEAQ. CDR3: CASSGLADYNEQFF. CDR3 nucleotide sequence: TGTGCCAGCTCGGGACTAGCGGACTACAATGAGCAGTTCTTC.

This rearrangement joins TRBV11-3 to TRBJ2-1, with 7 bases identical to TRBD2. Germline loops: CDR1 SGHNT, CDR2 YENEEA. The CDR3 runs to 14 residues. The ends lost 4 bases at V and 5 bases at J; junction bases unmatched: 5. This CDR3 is CASSYGGSDNEQFF. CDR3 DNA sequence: TGTGCCAGCAGCTATGGCGGGAGTGACAATGAGCAGTTCTTC.

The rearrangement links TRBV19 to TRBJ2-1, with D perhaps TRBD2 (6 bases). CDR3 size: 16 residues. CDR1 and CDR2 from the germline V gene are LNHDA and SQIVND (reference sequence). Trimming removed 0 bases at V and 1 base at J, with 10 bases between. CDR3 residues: CASSIDGGESYNEQFF. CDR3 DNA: TGTGCCAGTAGTATAGATGGCGGGGAATCCTACAATGAGCAGTTCTTC. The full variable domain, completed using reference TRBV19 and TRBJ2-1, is DGGITQSPKYLFRKEGQNVTLSCEQNLNHDAMYWYRQDPGQGLRLIYYSQIVNDFQKGDIAEGYSVSREKKESFPLTVTSAQKNPTAFYLCASSIDGGESYNEQFFGPGTRLTVL.

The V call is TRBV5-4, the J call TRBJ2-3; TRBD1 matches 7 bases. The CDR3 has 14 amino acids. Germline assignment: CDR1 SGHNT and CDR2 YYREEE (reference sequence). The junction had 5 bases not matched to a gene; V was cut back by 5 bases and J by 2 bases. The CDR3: CASRRDRSTDTQYF. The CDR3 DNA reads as TGTGCCAGCAGACGGGACAGATCCACAGATACGCAGTATTTT. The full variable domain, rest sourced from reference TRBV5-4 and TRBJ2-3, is ETGVTQSPTHLIKTRGQQVTLRCSSQSGHNTVSWYQQALGQGPQFIFQYYREEENGRGNFPPRFSGLQFPNYSSELNVNALELDDSALYLCASRRDRSTDTQYFGPGTRLTVL.

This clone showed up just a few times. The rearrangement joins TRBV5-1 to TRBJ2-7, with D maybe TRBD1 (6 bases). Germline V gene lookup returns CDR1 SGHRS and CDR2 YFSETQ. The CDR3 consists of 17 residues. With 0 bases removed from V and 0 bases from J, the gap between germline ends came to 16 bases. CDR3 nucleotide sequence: TGCGCCAGCAGCTTGGGTACGGGACAAGCGATCTCCTACGAGCAGTACTTC. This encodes CASSLGTGQAISYEQYF.

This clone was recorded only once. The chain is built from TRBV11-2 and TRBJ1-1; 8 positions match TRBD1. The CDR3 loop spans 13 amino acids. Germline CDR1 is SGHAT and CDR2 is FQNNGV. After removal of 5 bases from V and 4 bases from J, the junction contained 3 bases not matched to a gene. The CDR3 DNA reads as TGTGCCAGCAGCCGGACAGGGATCACTGAAGCTTTCTTT. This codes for CASSRTGITEAFF.

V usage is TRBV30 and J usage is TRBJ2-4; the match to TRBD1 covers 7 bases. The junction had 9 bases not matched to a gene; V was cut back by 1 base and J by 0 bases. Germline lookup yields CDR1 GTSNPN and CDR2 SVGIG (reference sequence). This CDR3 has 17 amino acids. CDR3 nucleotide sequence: TGTGCCTGGAGTGAAAGGGACAGAGAACTAGCCAAAAACATTCAGTACTTC. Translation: CAWSERDRELAKNIQYF.

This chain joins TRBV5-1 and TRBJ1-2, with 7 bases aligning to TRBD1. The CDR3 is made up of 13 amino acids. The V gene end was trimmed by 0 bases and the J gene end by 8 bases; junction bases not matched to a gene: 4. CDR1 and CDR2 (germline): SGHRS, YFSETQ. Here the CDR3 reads CASSLGDREGYTF. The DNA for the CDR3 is TGCGCCAGCAGCTTGGGCGACAGGGAGGGCTACACCTTC.

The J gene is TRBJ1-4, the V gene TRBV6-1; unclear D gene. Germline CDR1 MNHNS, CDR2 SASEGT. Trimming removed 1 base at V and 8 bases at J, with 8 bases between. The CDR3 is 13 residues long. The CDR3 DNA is TGTGCCAGCAGTGAAGGACCGAGGGAAAAACTGTTTTTT. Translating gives CASSEGPREKLFF.

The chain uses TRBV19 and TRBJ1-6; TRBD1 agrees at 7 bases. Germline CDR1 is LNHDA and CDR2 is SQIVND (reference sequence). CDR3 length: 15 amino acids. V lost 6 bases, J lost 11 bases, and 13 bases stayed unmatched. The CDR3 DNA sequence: TGTGCCAGTAGACCATACTCCGGGACAGTAACACCCCTCCACTTT. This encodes CASRPYSGTVTPLHF.

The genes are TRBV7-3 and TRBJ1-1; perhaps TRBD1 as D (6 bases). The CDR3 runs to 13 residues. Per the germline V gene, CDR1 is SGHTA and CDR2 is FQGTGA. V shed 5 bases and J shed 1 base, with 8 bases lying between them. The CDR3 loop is CASSQDRNTEAFF. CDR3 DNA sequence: TGTGCCAGCAGCCAGGACAGGAACACTGAAGCTTTCTTT.

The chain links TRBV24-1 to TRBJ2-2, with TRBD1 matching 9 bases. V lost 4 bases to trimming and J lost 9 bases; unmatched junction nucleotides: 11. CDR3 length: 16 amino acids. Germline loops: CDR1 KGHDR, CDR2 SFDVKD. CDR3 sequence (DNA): TGTGCCACCAGTGACCCGGACAGGGGCAGACAATGGGAGCTGTTTTTT. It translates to CATSDPDRGRQWELFF.

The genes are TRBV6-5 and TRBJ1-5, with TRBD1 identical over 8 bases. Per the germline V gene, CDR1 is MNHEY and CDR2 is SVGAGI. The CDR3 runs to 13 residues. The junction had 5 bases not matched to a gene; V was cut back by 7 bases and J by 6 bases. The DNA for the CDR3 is TGTGCCAGCAACAGGGGGGAAGGTCAGCCCCAGCATTTT. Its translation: CASNRGEGQPQHF.

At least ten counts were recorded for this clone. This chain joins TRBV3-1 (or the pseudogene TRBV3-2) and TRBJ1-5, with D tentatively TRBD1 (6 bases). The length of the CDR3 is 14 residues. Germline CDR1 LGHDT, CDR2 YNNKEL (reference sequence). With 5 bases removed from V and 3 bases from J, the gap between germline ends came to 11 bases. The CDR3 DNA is TGTGCCAGCAGCTCCGGACAGACCAATCAGCCCCAGCATTTT. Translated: CASSSGQTNQPQHF.

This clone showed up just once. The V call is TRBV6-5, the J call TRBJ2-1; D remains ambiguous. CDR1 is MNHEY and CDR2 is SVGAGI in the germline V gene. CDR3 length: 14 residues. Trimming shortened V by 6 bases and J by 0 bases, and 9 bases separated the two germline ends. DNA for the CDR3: TGTGCCAGCAGCCAATTGTCCTCCTACAATGAGCAGTTCTTC. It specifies CASSQLSSYNEQFF.

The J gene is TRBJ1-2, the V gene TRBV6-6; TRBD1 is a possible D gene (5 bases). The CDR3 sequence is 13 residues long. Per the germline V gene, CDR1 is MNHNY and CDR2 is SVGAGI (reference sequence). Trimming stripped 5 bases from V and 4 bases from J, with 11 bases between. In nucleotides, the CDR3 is TGTGCCAGCAGTCGACAGAATGTCTATGGCTACACCTTC. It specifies CASSRQNVYGYTF.

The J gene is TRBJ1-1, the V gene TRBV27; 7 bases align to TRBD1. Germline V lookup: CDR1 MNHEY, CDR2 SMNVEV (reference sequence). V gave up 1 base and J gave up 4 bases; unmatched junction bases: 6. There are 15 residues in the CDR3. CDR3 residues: CASSLYRGYGTEAFF. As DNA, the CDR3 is TGTGCCAGCAGTTTATACAGGGGATATGGCACTGAAGCTTTCTTT.

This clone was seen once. In DNA form, the CDR3 reads TGTGCCAGCAGGGAGTGGAGTCCTGGGTCCTACAATGAGCAGTTCTTC. It codes for CASREWSPGSYNEQFF. The rearrangement links TRBV2 to TRBJ2-1, with unresolved D. Trimming cost V 6 bases and J 1 base, with 16 bases left between them. Germline V CDR1 and CDR2: SNHLY, FYNNEI. This CDR3 has 16 amino acids.

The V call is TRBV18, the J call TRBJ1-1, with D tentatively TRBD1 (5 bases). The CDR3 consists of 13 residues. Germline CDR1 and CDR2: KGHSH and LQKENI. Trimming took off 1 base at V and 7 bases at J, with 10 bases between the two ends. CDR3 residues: CASSPLLTDEAFF. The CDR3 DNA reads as TGTGCCAGCTCACCACTGTTGACAGATGAAGCTTTCTTT. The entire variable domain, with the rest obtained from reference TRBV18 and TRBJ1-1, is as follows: NAGVMQNPRHLVRRRGQEARLRCSPMKGHSHVYWYRQLPEEGLKFMVYLQKENIIDESGMPKERFSAEFPKEGPSILRIQQVVRGDSAAYFCASSPLLTDEAFFGQGTRLTVV.